The sequence of this TCR beta chain was determined in a study of technical replicates of blood from a handful of donors. Data came from immunoSEQ multiplex PCR; TCRdb stores just in-frame clones and leaves some out. The sample has some 80,000 clones; about 96% are singletons. Trimming removed 6 bases from V and 7 bases from J; junction bases left unmatched: 10. This CDR3 has 15 amino acids. CDR1 is MNHEY and CDR2 is SVGAGI in the germline V gene. The clonotype originates from a human donor in good health. Sequencing input: T cells isolated from PBMCs. This chain uses TRBV6-5 with TRBJ1-5; 9 bases match TRBD1. The CDR3 nucleotides are TGTGCCAGCAGCGCAGGGGGACAGGGATCCCAGCCCCAGCATTTT. Its translation: CASSAGGQGSQPQHF.